The rows below give T cell receptor beta chains drawn from one sample of a study of cytomegalovirus exposure and HLA in healthy donors. Method: immunoSEQ multiplex PCR; TCRdb's copy keeps in-frame clones and lacks some. The sample holds 150,000 to 200,000 clones; under 85% are singletons and the top ten take around 4.1%. Sequencing was carried out using PBMCs. The receptors were gathered from a man aged 50 to 59 in good health and CMV-seropositive. CDR3s leave out the opening cysteine and the closing phenylalanine or tryptophan.

TRBV9	TRBJ2-1	ASSVGGHSSYNEQF
TRBV28	TRBJ2-7	ASKRTSYEQY
TRBV6-1	TRBJ1-2	ASSTLQDNYGYT
TRBV5-6	TRBJ2-1	ASATQLAGEGNEQF
TRBV7-9	TRBJ2-7	ASSLEQGETYEQY
TRBV28	TRBJ2-5	ASRAQETQY
TRBV4-1	TRBJ2-1	ASSPRLAGGNNEQF
TRBV9	TRBJ2-7	ASSVGVASSYEQY
TRBV29-1	TRBJ2-7	SVTGQRGVYEQY
TRBV5-1	TRBJ2-3	ASSLDSFRVADTQY
TRBV14	TRBJ2-7	ASSQLDRGYEQY
TRBV7-2	TRBJ1-5	ASSARGFGNQPQH
TRBV19	TRBJ1-4	ASSTSGQENEKLF
TRBV9	TRBJ1-4	ASSGGEGEGPHNEKLF
TRBV5-4	TRBJ2-2	ASSPPGHLNTGELF
TRBV19	TRBJ1-4	ASSHLGTGINEKLF
TRBV19	TRBJ1-1	ASSSRGYSSAF
TRBV7-9	TRBJ1-2	ASSWTGKTNYGYT
TRBV28	TRBJ2-7	ASSLGTPYEQY
TRBV15	TRBJ1-3	ATSRRGQGQAGNTIY
TRBV7-9	TRBJ2-7	ASSLQGAGEQY
TRBV9	TRBJ2-1	ASSVGDNNEQF
TRBV13	TRBJ1-1	ASSSTGSNTEAF
TRBV9	TRBJ2-1	ASSVTPGAGVWRNEQF
TRBV4-1	TRBJ2-7	ASSQVGTGGLYEQY
TRBV15	TRBJ2-2	ATSRTGNTGELF
TRBV27	TRBJ1-6	ASSLTVGGSRSPLH
TRBV7-9	TRBJ2-3	ASSTGLAGDTQY
TRBV5-6	TRBJ1-1	ASSLFFGGTGWAF
TRBV6-5	TRBJ1-6	ASNQGSYNSPLH
TRBV4-3	TRBJ1-1	ASSQVQALNTEAF
TRBV4-2	TRBJ2-2	ASSQVVSGGVGTGELF
TRBV21-1	TRBJ2-3	ASSPQTGTRDTDTQY
TRBV19	TRBJ1-5	ASSMGQGYNQPQH
TRBV27	TRBJ2-7	ASSLEGQSSSYEQY
TRBV5-4	TRBJ2-1	ASSLMSLEQF